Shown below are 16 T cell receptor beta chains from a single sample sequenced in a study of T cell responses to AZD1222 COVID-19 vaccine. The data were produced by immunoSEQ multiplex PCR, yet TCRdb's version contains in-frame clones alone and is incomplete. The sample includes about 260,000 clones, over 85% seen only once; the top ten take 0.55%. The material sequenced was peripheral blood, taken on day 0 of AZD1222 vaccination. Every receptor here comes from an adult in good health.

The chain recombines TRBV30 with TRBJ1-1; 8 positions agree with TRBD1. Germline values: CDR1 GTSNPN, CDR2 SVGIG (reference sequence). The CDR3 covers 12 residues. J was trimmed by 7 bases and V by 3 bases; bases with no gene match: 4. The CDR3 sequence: CAWRNRGSEAFF. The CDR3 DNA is TGTGCCTGGAGAAACAGGGGGAGTGAAGCTTTCTTT.

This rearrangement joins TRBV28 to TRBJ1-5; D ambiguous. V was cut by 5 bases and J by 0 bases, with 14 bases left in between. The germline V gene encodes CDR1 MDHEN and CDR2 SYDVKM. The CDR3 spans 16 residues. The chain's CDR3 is CASSPFTIYSNQPQHF. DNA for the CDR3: TGTGCCAGCAGTCCTTTCACGATATATAGCAATCAGCCCCAGCATTTT.

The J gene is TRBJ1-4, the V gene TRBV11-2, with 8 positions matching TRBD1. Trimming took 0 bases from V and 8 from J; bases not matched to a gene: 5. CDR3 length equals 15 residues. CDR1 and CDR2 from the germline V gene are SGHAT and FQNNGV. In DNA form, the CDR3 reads TGTGCCAGCAGCTTAGAAACAGGGGGTTGGGAAAAACTGTTTTTT. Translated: CASSLETGGWEKLFF. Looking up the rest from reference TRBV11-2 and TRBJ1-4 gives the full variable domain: EAGVAQSPRYKIIEKRQSVAFWCNPISGHATLYWYQQILGQGPKLLIQFQNNGVVDDSQLPKDRFSAERLKGVDSTLKIQPAKLEDSAVYLCASSLETGGWEKLFFGSGTQLSVL.

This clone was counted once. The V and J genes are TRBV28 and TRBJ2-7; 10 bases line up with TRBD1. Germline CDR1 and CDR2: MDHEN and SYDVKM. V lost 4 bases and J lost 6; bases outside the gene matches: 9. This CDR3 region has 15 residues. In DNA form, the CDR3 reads TGTGCCAGCAGTTCGCCGGGACAGGGGTCGGGCGAGCAGTACTTC. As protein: CASSSPGQGSGEQYF.

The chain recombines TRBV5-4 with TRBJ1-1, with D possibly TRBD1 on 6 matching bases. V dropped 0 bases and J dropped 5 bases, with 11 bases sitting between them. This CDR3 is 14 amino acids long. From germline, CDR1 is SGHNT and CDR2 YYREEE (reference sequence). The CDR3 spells CASSLVDRKTEAFF. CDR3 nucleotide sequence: TGTGCCAGCAGCTTGGTTGACAGGAAGACTGAAGCTTTCTTT.

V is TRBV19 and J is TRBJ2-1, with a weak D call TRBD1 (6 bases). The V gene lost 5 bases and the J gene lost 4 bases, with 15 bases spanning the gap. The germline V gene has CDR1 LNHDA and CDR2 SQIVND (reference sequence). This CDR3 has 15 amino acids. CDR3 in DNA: TGTGCCAGTAGTGGTGGGGGCTTGGGTTACAATGAGCAGTTCTTC. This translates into CASSGGGLGYNEQFF.

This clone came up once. The CDR3 is CASSQGGGGVYEQYF. The CDR3 DNA follows: TGTGCCAGCAGCCAGGGAGGAGGCGGGGTCTACGAGCAGTACTTC. This chain uses TRBV5-4 with TRBJ2-7; possible D gene TRBD2, 6 bases. The CDR3 runs to 15 residues. Germline V gene data show CDR1 as SGHNT and CDR2 as YYREEE (reference sequence). The ends were cut back, 4 bases at V and 3 bases at J, with 17 bases in the middle.

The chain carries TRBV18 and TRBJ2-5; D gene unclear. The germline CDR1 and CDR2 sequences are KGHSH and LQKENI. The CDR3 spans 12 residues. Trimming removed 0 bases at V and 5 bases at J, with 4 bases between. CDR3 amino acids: CASSPPEETQYF. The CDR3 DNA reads TGTGCCAGCTCACCACCCGAGGAGACCCAGTACTTC.

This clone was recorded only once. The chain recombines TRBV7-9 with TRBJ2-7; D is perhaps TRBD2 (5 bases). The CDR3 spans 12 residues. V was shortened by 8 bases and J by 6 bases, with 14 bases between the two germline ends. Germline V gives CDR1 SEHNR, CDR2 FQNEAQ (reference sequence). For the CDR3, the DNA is TGTGCCAGCGACACAGTCGGGGTCGAGCAGTACTTC. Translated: CASDTVGVEQYF.

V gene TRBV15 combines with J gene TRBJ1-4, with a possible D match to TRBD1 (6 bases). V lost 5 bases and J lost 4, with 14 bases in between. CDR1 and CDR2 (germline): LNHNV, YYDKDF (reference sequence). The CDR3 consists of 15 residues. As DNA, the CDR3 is TGTGCCACCAGCCCTCAAAGGGGGGATAATGAAAAACTGTTTTTT. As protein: CATSPQRGDNEKLFF.

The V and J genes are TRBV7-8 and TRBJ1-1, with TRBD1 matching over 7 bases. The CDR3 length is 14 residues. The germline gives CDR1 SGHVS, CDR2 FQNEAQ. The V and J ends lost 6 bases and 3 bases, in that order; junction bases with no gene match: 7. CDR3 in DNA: TGTGCCAGCAGAAGACAGGGTAAGGACACTGAAGCTTTCTTT. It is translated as CASRRQGKDTEAFF.

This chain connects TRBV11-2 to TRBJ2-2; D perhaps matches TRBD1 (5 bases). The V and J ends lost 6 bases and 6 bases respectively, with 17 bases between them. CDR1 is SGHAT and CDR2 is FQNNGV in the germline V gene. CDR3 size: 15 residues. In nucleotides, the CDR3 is TGTGCCAGCAGTCTCCAGGGTTATTACGCCGGGGAGCTGTTTTTT. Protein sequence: CASSLQGYYAGELFF.

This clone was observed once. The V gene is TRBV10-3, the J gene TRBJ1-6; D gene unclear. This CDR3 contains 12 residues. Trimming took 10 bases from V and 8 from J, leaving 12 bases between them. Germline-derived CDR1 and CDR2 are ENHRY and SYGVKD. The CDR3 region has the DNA TGTGCCACGAAGGACCGCGATTCACCCCTCCACTTT. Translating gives CATKDRDSPLHF.

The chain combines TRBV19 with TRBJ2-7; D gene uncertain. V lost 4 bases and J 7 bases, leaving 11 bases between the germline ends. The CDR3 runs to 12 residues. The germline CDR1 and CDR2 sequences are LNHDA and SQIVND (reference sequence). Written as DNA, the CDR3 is TGTGCCAGTAGTACCCCTAAAGGGGAGCAGTACTTC. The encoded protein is CASSTPKGEQYF.

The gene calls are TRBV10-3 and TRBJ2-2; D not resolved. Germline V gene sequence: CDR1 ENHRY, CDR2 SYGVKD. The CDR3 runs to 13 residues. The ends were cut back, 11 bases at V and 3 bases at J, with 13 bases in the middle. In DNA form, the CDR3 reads TGTGCCCTCGCAATCGGAGACACCGGGGAGCTGTTTTTT. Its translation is CALAIGDTGELFF.

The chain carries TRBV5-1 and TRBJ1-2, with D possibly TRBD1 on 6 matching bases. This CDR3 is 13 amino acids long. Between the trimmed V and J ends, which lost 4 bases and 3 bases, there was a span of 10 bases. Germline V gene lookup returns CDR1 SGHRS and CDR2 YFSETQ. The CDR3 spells CASSQGGDYGYTF. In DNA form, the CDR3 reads TGCGCCAGCAGCCAAGGGGGGGACTATGGCTACACCTTC.